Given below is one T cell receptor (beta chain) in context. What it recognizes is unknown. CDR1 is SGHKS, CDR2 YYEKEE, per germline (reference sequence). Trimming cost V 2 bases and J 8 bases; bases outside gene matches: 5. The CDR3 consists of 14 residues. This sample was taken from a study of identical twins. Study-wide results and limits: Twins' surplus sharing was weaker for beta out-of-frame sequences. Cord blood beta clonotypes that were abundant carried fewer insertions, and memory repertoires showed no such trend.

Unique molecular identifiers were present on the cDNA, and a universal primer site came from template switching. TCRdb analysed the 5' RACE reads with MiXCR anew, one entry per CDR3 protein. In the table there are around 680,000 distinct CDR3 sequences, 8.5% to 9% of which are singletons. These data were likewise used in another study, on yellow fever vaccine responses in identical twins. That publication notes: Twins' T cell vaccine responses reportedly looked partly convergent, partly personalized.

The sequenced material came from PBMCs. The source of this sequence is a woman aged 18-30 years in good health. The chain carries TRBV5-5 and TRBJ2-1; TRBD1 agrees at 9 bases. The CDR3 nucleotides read TGTGCCAGCAGCTTAACAGGGGGCTTGTATGAGCAGTTCTTC. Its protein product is CASSLTGGLYEQFF.